The source of this T cell receptor (beta chain) is a study of OX40 agonist ivuxolimab in advanced cancers. Study-wide findings and caveats: Among T cells, CD8+ cells averaged more expanded clones than CD4+ cells. What antigens the expanded peripheral T cells recognized was never established. Blood T cells, both CD4+ and CD8+, expanded clonally by week 6 at 0.1 to 3.0 mg/kg.

The germline gives CDR1 SGHDN, CDR2 FVKESK. The junction had 23 bases not matched to a gene; V was cut back by 1 base and J by 3 bases. The CDR3 has 21 amino acids. This clone was seen more than once but under ten times. Its antigen remains unknown. The table came from immunoSEQ multiplex PCR; TCRdb's copy has only in-frame clones and leaves some out. Of some 83,000 clones listed, around 86% are singletons. This receptor was taken from an adult with an advanced solid tumor such as melanoma, head and neck, liver or kidney cancer. Source: CD4+ or CD8+ T cells sorted from blood, taken in a trial of the OX40 agonist ivuxolimab. V and J are TRBV14 and TRBJ2-7; 8 positions match TRBD1. The CDR3 here is CASSQGRTGQGVRSNLYEQYF. CDR3 bases: TGTGCCAGCAGCCAAGGGCGGACAGGGCAGGGGGTGCGCTCGAACCTCTACGAGCAGTACTTC.